Listed below are T cell receptor beta chains from one sample, sequenced in a study of T cell responses to AZD1222 COVID-19 vaccine. Measured with immunoSEQ multiplex PCR; TCRdb has only the in-frame clones, and not every one. Of some 180,000 clones listed, around 90% are singletons. The material was peripheral blood, obtained 28 days after the second dose of the MenACWY control vaccine. Every receptor here comes from an adult who received the MenACWY meningococcal vaccine as a control. Both conserved end residues are part of each CDR3. A D gene is named only where the DNA matches it firmly. Clone sizes are given selectively: once, few, many, or a class where the clone is expanded.

abundance,j_gene,v_gene,d_gene,CDR3aa,CDR3nt
.,TRBJ1-5,TRBV7-2,.,CASSPDGGYQPQHF,TGTGCCAGCAGCCCAGACGGGGGTTATCAGCCCCAGCATTTT
.,TRBJ2-3,TRBV10-1,.,CASSESPLASTDTQYF,TGCGCCAGCAGTGAAAGTCCTCTGGCCTCCACAGATACGCAGTATTTT
.,TRBJ1-1,TRBV7-2,TRBD1,CASSPEDRVVMNTEAFF,TGTGCCAGCAGCCCCGAGGACAGGGTGGTTATGAACACTGAAGCTTTCTTT
.,TRBJ1-4,TRBV27,TRBD1,CASTLDRGGKLFF,TGTGCCAGCACGCTAGACAGGGGAGGAAAACTGTTTTTT
.,TRBJ2-1,TRBV19,TRBD2,CASRSPGLEQFF,TGTGCCAGTAGATCGCCGGGACTAGAGCAGTTCTTC
once,TRBJ1-4,TRBV30,.,CAWRRGDGPNEKLFF,TGTGCCTGGAGGCGCGGGGATGGGCCTAATGAAAAACTGTTTTTT
.,TRBJ2-7,TRBV6-2/TRBV6-3,TRBD1,CASSYLQGAYEQYF,TGTGCCAGCAGTTACCTACAGGGGGCCTACGAGCAGTACTTC
.,TRBJ1-2,TRBV5-5,.,CASSLTIGGQDYGYTF,TGTGCCAGCAGCTTGACCATCGGGGGGCAAGACTATGGCTACACCTTC
.,TRBJ1-2,TRBV6-5,.,CASTQTPNYGYTF,TGTGCCAGCACCCAAACTCCTAACTATGGCTACACCTTC
once,TRBJ1-5,TRBV6-2/TRBV6-3,.,CASSYEALNQPQHF,TGTGCCAGCAGTTACGAGGCCCTCAATCAGCCCCAGCATTTT
.,TRBJ2-3,TRBV2,.,CASSLSFSSTDTQYF,TGTGCCAGCAGCCTCTCTTTCTCTAGCACAGATACGCAGTATTTT
.,TRBJ1-1,TRBV6-5,.,CAIHPQGKRREAFF,TGTGCCATACATCCACAGGGTAAACGTCGGGAAGCTTTCTTT
.,TRBJ1-6,TRBV5-1,.,CASSLGRQNSPLHF,TGCGCCAGCAGCTTGGGACGCCAAAATTCACCCCTCCACTTT
.,TRBJ2-6,TRBV5-1,.,CASSLESSGANVLTF,TGCGCCAGCAGCTTGGAGAGCTCTGGGGCCAACGTCCTGACTTTC
.,TRBJ1-4,TRBV18,TRBD1,CASSPGQENGRLFF,TGTGCCAGCTCACCCGGACAGGAAAATGGGAGACTGTTTTTT